The next 28 T cell receptor beta chains were all read from a single sample in a study of prognosis after radiotherapy for stage I lung cancer. By two-round multiplex PCR, the TCR beta CDR3 was amplified from genomic DNA. Gene-specific TRBV and TRBJ primers were used in PCR round one. From the multiplex PCR reads, TCRdb called clonotypes with MiXCR, one entry per CDR3 protein. The profile covers some 56,000 distinct CDR3 sequences, with about a quarter appearing a single time and approximately 8.3% taken by the ten largest. Specimen: PBMCs, collected before or after stereotactic body radiation therapy (not recorded which). These receptors originate from a donor of 50 years or more with non-small cell lung cancer.

This clonotype was picked up many times. The chain employs TRBV9 and TRBJ2-3; TRBD2 aligns across 10 bases. The J segment lost 2 bases and the V segment lost 0 bases, leaving 15 bases of the junction unmatched. CDR3 length: 20 amino acids. CDR1 is SGDLS, CDR2 YYNGEE, per germline. In DNA form, the CDR3 reads TGTGCCAGCAGCGTAGGATCGTTCCCTGCTAGCGGGGGTCCCACAGATACGCAGTATTTT. This sequence encodes CASSVGSFPASGGPTDTQYF.

This clonotype was seen repeatedly, ten times or more. The chain couples TRBV9 to TRBJ1-1; no clear D gene. The V end lost 0 bases, the J end lost 2 bases, and 5 bases lay between the germline ends. CDR3 length equals 13 residues. CDR1 SGDLS and CDR2 YYNGEE come from the germline V gene. The CDR3 DNA follows: TGTGCCAGCAGCGTAGAACCCAACACTGAAGCTTTCTTT. Encoded protein: CASSVEPNTEAFF.

The table lists this clonotype with many counts. The chain recombines TRBV29-1 with TRBJ2-2; 9 bases line up with TRBD1. Trimming took 3 bases from V and 6 from J; bases not matched to a gene: 14. Germline V gives CDR1 SQVTM, CDR2 ANQGSEA. CDR3 length equals 17 residues. In DNA, the CDR3 is TGCAGCGTTGAGGCAGGACAGGGGACCGCCTACGCCGGGGAGCTGTTTTTT. Its translation is CSVEAGQGTAYAGELFF.

Ten or more counts support this clonotype. This chain links TRBV5-1 with TRBJ1-2; D not resolved. The CDR3 consists of 11 residues. Germline lookup yields CDR1 SGHRS and CDR2 YFSETQ. V lost 3 bases, J lost 9 bases, and 9 bases lay in between. CDR3 bases: TGCGCCAGCAGCTCGGAGGGCCGCTACACCTTC. Translating it yields CASSSEGRYTF.

In its sample, this clonotype was seen many times. CDR3 protein: CASSRPGTLFF. CDR3 nucleotide sequence: TGTGCCAGCAGTCGCCCCGGGACCCTGTTTTTT. The chain uses TRBV27 and TRBJ1-4; D possibly corresponds to TRBD1 (5 bases). This CDR3 contains 11 residues. Germline lookup yields CDR1 MNHEY and CDR2 SMNVEV (reference sequence). V dropped 5 bases and J dropped 14 bases, with 12 bases sitting between them.

There are many counts of this clonotype. The rearrangement joins TRBV6-5 to TRBJ2-7; 7 bases are shared with TRBD2. CDR3 length equals 13 residues. Trimming removed 2 bases from V and 6 bases from J; junction bases left unmatched: 4. From germline, CDR1 is MNHEY and CDR2 SVGAGI. The chain's CDR3 is CASSYGGDGEQYF. In nucleotides, the CDR3 is TGTGCCAGCAGTTACGGGGGGGACGGCGAGCAGTACTTC.

This sequence joins TRBV28 and TRBJ2-5; a weak D match, TRBD1 (5 bases). Germline lookup yields CDR1 MDHEN and CDR2 SYDVKM. The V gene lost 4 bases and the J gene lost 4 bases, with 22 bases spanning the gap. The length of the CDR3 is 17 residues. Here the CDR3 DNA reads TGTGCCAGCAGTTCAGGACATGGCTGGTTTTTTTTAGAGACCCAGTACTTC. Translating gives CASSSGHGWFFLETQYF.

Notes on this clonotype: It may be a read error: a sequence one base away is much more abundant. The chain combines TRBV28 with TRBJ1-4; TRBD1 aligns across 7 bases. V gave up 5 bases and J gave up 5 bases; unmatched junction bases: 8. The CDR3 loop spans 15 amino acids. Germline V CDR1 and CDR2: MDHEN, SYDVKM. CDR3 loop: CASSLAGTANEKLFF. CDR3 DNA sequence: TGTGCCAGCAGTCTAGCCGGGACAGCAAATGAAAAACTGTTTTTT.

Remarks on this clonotype: Possible read error: a much larger clone is one base away. The rearrangement links TRBV3-1 to TRBJ1-1, with a weak D call TRBD1 (5 bases). This CDR3 is 15 amino acids long. In germline, CDR1 is LGHDT, CDR2 YNNKEL (reference sequence). The germline V and J ends were trimmed by 8 bases and 3 bases, with 19 bases remaining between them. CDR3 nucleotides: TGTGCCAGCGGCAAGGGGTACCGAAGGGACACTGAAGCTTTCTTT. Its protein product is CASGKGYRRDTEAFF.

This clonotype was counted at least ten times. DNA for the CDR3: TGTGCCAGCTCACCACCACTGGGCGCACACGAGCAGTACTTC. This codes for CASSPPLGAHEQYF. The chain joins TRBV18 to TRBJ2-7; D uncertain. Trimming shortened V by 0 bases and J by 5 bases, and 11 bases separated the two germline ends. The CDR3 extends over 14 amino acids. The germline CDR1 and CDR2 sequences are KGHSH and LQKENI.

Many counts were recorded for this clonotype. The rearrangement joins TRBV20-1 to TRBJ1-2, with 7 positions matching TRBD1. V was clipped by 3 bases and J by 4 bases; unmatched bases: 5. Per the germline V gene, CDR1 is DFQATT and CDR2 is SNEGSKA (reference sequence). The CDR3 loop spans 13 amino acids. The CDR3 loop reads CSASGRQGYGYTF. The CDR3 DNA follows: TGCAGTGCTAGCGGTAGACAGGGCTATGGCTACACCTTC.

This clonotype was observed many times. The chain joins TRBV7-2 to TRBJ1-2; 7 bases align to TRBD1. The V and J ends lost 1 base and 8 bases, in that order; junction bases with no gene match: 13. In germline, CDR1 is SGHTA, CDR2 FQGNSA. CDR3 length: 16 residues. CDR3 sequence reads: CASSLGTGTAVRGYTF. The CDR3 bases are TGTGCCAGCAGCTTAGGAACCGGGACAGCCGTACGAGGCTACACCTTC.

This clonotype was counted ten times or more. This chain links TRBV20-1 with TRBJ2-5; D remains ambiguous. Germline CDR1 is DFQATT and CDR2 is SNEGSKA (reference sequence). The CDR3 sequence is 14 residues long. Trimming took 4 bases from V and 5 from J, leaving 17 bases between them. This chain's CDR3 is CSAIWVGNGETQYF. The CDR3 bases are TGCAGTGCTATTTGGGTAGGGAATGGCGAGACCCAGTACTTC.

This clonotype was counted ten times or more. The CDR3 DNA sequence: TGCAGTGGGGGGACCTACAATGAGCAGTTCTTC. Residues: CSGGTYNEQFF. The chain recombines TRBV20-1 with TRBJ2-1, with D possibly being TRBD1 or TRBD2 (5 bases each). Between the trimmed V and J ends, which lost 7 bases and 2 bases, there was a span of 6 bases. The CDR3 spans 11 residues. Germline V gene lookup returns CDR1 DFQATT and CDR2 SNEGSKA (reference sequence).

At least ten counts were recorded for this clonotype. The V gene is TRBV13, the J gene TRBJ2-1; D is perhaps TRBD2 (7 bases). V lost 4 bases and J lost 4, with 17 bases in between. The CDR3 length is 16 residues. From germline, CDR1 is PRHDT and CDR2 FYEKMQ (reference sequence). The CDR3 sequence is CASSSYAGAGYNEQFF. The CDR3 DNA is TGTGCCAGCAGCTCGTACGCGGGGGCGGGTTACAATGAGCAGTTCTTC.

This clonotype came up many times. This rearrangement joins TRBV9 to TRBJ1-4; D is uncertain. Germline CDR1 reads SGDLS; CDR2 reads YYNGEE. The V and J ends lost 2 bases and 7 bases respectively, with 12 bases between them. The CDR3 has 14 amino acids. The chain's CDR3 is CASSVRPDGEKLFF. DNA for the CDR3: TGTGCCAGCAGCGTCCGCCCGGACGGTGAAAAACTGTTTTTT.

This clonotype was seen at least ten times. The chain is built from TRBV2 and TRBJ1-2; 8 bases are a match to TRBD1. Trimming took 4 bases from V and 2 from J; bases not matched to a gene: 6. This CDR3 spans 15 amino acids. Germline V gene sequence: CDR1 SNHLY, CDR2 FYNNEI. CDR3 nucleotides: TGTGCCAGCAGTGCCACAGGGGGGTTCAACTATGGCTACACCTTC. Protein product: CASSATGGFNYGYTF.

The sample holds many counts of this clonotype. V gene TRBV28 combines with J gene TRBJ1-5; 8 positions match TRBD1. Germline V gene sequence: CDR1 MDHEN, CDR2 SYDVKM. V was clipped by 5 bases and J by 3 bases; unmatched bases: 6. The CDR3 length is 15 residues. CDR3 DNA: TGTGCCAGCAGTCACTGGACAGGGCTCAATCAGCCCCAGCATTTT. This translates into CASSHWTGLNQPQHF.

The table lists this clonotype with many counts. The genes are TRBV5-1 and TRBJ1-2, with D tentatively TRBD1 (5 bases). CDR3 length: 17 residues. The germline CDR1 and CDR2 sequences are SGHRS and YFSETQ. V lost 2 bases and J lost 8, with 25 bases in between. CDR3 region: CASSFDPPQGRIRGYTF. CDR3 DNA: TGCGCCAGCAGCTTCGACCCACCCCAGGGTAGGATCAGAGGCTACACCTTC.

J is TRBJ2-5 and V is TRBV5-1; TRBD2 is a possible D gene (7 bases). Judging by the DNA end, TRBJ2-1 fits better; the J call may be wrong. This CDR3 contains 17 residues. Germline V lookup: CDR1 SGHRS, CDR2 YFSETQ. CDR3 in DNA: TGCGCCAGCAGCTTGGGCGCCGGGGGCGGGGGCAACAATGAGCAGTTCTTC. Its protein is CASSLGAGGGGNNEQFF.

In regard to this clonotype: This may arise from a read error, as a much more abundant clone is one base away. The chain has TRBV5-8 and TRBJ1-1; D is unclear. The CDR3 contains 12 residues. Germline CDR1 is SGHTS and CDR2 is YDEGEE. DNA of the CDR3: TGTGCCAGCAGCTTGGAGTGGGCTGAATCTTTCTTT. Amino acid sequence: CASSLEWAESFF.

In this sample, this clonotype is medium-sized (0.01 to 0.1%). The genes are TRBV27 and TRBJ1-6; 8 bases line up with TRBD1. Germline V gives CDR1 MNHEY, CDR2 SMNVEV (reference sequence). The CDR3 has 15 residues. J was trimmed by 7 bases and V by 5 bases; bases with no gene match: 7. The CDR3 DNA reads TGTGCCAGCAGTCAAAGGACAGGGCGGAATTCACCCCTCCACTTT. Translation gives CASSQRTGRNSPLHF.

This clonotype was recorded at least ten times. V and J are TRBV20-1 and TRBJ2-1, with D possibly matching TRBD1 (5 bases). Per germline, CDR1 DFQATT and CDR2 SNEGSKA (reference sequence). The CDR3 has 12 amino acids. V was pared by 6 bases and J by 6 bases, with 12 bases between. The CDR3 sequence: CSAHRSPNEQFF. The CDR3 coding sequence is TGCAGTGCCCACAGGTCCCCCAATGAGCAGTTCTTC.

Details on this clonotype: It is likely a read error: a sequence one base away is far more abundant. The CDR3 loop reads CASSFISGTRSPLNF. For the CDR3, the DNA is TGTGCCAGCAGTTTTATTTCAGGGACTAGGTCACCCCTCAACTTT. The V and J genes are TRBV6-5 and TRBJ1-6, with D possibly TRBD1 on 5 matching bases. Looked up from germline, CDR1 is MNHEY and CDR2 is SVGAGI. CDR3 length equals 15 residues.

The sample holds many counts of this clonotype. This chain links TRBV18 with TRBJ2-7; 8 bases agree with TRBD1. CDR1 KGHSH and CDR2 LQKENI come from the germline V gene. V shed 0 bases, J shed 6 bases, and the junction held 4 bases outside the gene matches. The CDR3 spans 14 residues. The CDR3 coding sequence is TGTGCCAGCTCACCACCTGGACAGGGCGGCGAGCAGTACTTC. It specifies CASSPPGQGGEQYF.

This clonotype was counted many times. V gene TRBV28 combines with J gene TRBJ1-3; TRBD1 aligns across 8 bases. The CDR3 spans 16 residues. Germline lookup yields CDR1 MDHEN and CDR2 SYDVKM. Trimming at V came to 6 bases and at J to 3 bases, leaving 10 bases not matched to a gene. For the CDR3, the DNA is TGTGCCAGCAGATCTCCAACAGGGGGACTTGGAAACACCATATATTTT. Translated: CASRSPTGGLGNTIYF.

This clonotype has just a few counts. The V call is TRBV5-4, the J call TRBJ2-1, with TRBD2 matching 8 bases. CDR3 length: 16 residues. J gave up 1 base and V 2 bases, and 5 bases lay outside the gene matches. CDR1 and CDR2 (germline): SGHNT, YYREEE (reference sequence). The DNA of the CDR3 is TGTGCCAGCAGCTTCGATCCGGGGGGGTCCTACAATGAGCAGTTCTTC. It codes for CASSFDPGGSYNEQFF.

In this sample, this clonotype turned up many times. The V call is TRBV18, the J call TRBJ1-6, with D uncertain. This CDR3 comprises 13 residues. The germline V gene encodes CDR1 KGHSH and CDR2 LQKENI. V dropped 4 bases and J dropped 7 bases, with 8 bases sitting between them. As DNA, the CDR3 is TGTGCCAGCTCACAACTAGAGAATTCACCCCTCCACTTT. This translates into CASSQLENSPLHF.